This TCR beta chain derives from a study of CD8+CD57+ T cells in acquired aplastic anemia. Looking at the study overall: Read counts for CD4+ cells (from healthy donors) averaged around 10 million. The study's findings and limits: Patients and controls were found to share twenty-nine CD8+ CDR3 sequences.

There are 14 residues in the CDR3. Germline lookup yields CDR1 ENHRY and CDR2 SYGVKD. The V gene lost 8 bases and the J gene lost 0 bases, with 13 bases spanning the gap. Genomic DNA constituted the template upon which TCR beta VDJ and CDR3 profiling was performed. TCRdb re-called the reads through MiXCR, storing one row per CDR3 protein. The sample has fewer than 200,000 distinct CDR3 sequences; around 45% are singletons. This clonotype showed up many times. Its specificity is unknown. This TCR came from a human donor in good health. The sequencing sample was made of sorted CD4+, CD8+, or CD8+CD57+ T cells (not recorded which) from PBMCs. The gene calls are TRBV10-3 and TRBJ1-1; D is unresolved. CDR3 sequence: CAIGNGGMNTEAFF. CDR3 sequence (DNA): TGTGCCATCGGCAATGGAGGGATGAACACTGAAGCTTTCTTT.